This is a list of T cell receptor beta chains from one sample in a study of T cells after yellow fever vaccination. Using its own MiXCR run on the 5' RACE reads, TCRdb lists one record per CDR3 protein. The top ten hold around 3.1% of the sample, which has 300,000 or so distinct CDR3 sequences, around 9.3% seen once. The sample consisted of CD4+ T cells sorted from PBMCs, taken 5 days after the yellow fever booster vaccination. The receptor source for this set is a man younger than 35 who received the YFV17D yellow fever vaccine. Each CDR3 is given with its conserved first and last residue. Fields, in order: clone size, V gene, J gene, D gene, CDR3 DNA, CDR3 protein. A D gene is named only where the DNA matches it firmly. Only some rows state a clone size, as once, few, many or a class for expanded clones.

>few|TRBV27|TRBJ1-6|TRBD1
TGTGCCAGCAGTGTGACAGGGGTCTACTCACCCCTCCACTTT
CASSVTGVYSPLHF
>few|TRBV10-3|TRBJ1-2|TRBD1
TGTGCCATCAGTGAGGGACAGGGGGCGAAAGGCTACACCTTC
CAISEGQGAKGYTF
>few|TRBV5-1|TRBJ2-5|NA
TGCGCCAGCGGCCTGGGACAAAGGGAGACCCAGTACTTC
CASGLGQRETQYF
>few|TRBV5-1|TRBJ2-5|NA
TGCGCCAGCAACATATTCCCCGGGGGCAGTGAGACCCAGTACTTC
CASNIFPGGSETQYF
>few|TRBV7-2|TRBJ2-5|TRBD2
TGTGCCAGCAGCCCGCGCGGGGGGACGGGCCAGTACTTC
CASSPRGGTGQYF
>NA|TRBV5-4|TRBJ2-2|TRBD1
TGTGCCAGCAGCTTTGGGACAGGGAGCACCGGGGAGCTGTTTTTT
CASSFGTGSTGELFF
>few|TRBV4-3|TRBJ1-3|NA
TGCGCCAGCAGCCAAGATATATTGGCCGGCACTGGAAACACCATATATTTT
CASSQDILAGTGNTIYF
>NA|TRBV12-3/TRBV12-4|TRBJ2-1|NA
TGTGCCAGCAGTTCGCAGGGAGTCATCGGCGTTGAGCAGTTCTTC
CASSSQGVIGVEQFF
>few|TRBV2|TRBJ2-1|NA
TGTGCCAGCAGTGCTACGGGACCGTACAATGAGCAGTTCTTC
CASSATGPYNEQFF
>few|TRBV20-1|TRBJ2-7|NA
TGCAGTGCTAGGTCCTATTCGGGCTACGAGCAGTACTTC
CSARSYSGYEQYF
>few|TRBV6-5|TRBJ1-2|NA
TGTGCCAGCAGTTACGCGGGGGTCTATGGCTACACCTTC
CASSYAGVYGYTF
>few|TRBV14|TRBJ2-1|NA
TGTGCCAGCAGCCAAGGTGGCAGCACCTACAATGAGCAGTTCTTC
CASSQGGSTYNEQFF
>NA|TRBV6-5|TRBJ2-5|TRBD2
TGTGCCAGCAGATCTGGACTAGGGCAAGAGACCCAGTACTTC
CASRSGLGQETQYF
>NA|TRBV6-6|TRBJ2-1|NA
TGTGCCAGCAGTTACGTTCCTCGCGGAGAGCAGTTCTTC
CASSYVPRGEQFF
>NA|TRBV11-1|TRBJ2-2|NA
TGTGCCAGCAGCTTCGGTCAGGGGCGCACCGGGGAGCTGTTTTTT
CASSFGQGRTGELFF
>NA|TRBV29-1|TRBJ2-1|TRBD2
TGCAGCGGCCGACTAGCGGGGGGGGATGAGCAGTTCTTC
CSGRLAGGDEQFF
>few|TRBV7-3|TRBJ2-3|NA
TGTGCCAGCAGCTCCGTCGGAGATACGCAGTATTTT
CASSSVGDTQYF
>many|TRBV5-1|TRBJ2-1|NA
TGCGCCAGCAGCTTGTCCGGGCTAGCCGCTTACAATGAGCAGTTCTTC
CASSLSGLAAYNEQFF
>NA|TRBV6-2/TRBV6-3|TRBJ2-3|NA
TGTGCCAGCAGATCCGGGAGTCTCACAGATACGCAGTATTTT
CASRSGSLTDTQYF
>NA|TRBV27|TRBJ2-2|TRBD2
TGTGCCAGCAGTCCACCGCCCGGGGTAGCGGGGGTCACCGGGGAGCTGTTTTTT
CASSPPPGVAGVTGELFF
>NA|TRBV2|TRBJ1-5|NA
TGTGCCAGCAGTGAGCAGGGGACGGGTCAGCCCCAGCATTTT
CASSEQGTGQPQHF
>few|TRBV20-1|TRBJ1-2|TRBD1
TGCAGTGCTAGAGAAGACAGGGCCTATGGCTACACCTTC
CSAREDRAYGYTF
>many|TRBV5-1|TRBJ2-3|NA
TGCGCCAGCAGCTTATCCGGGAGCACAGATACGCAGTATTTT
CASSLSGSTDTQYF
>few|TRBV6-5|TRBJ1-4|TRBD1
TGTGCCAGCAGCTACGAGGGGACAGGGTACGAAAAACTGTTTTTT
CASSYEGTGYEKLFF
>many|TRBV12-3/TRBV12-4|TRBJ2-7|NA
TGTGCCAGCAGCCCCGGGACCGCCGCTAGCTCCTACGAGCAGTACTTC
CASSPGTAASSYEQYF
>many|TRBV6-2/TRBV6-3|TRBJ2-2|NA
TGTGCCAGCAGCGGTCAGGCGCCCTCTCTTACCGGGGAGCTGTTTTTT
CASSGQAPSLTGELFF
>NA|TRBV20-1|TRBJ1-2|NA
TGCAGTGCCAGCTTGGCTTCGAACTATGGCTACACCTTC
CSASLASNYGYTF
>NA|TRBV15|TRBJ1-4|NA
TGTGCCACCGTTCAGGGGACTAATGAAAAACTGTTTTTT
CATVQGTNEKLFF
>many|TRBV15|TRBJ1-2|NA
TGTGCCACCAGCAGAGGGGACACGGAAAACTATGGCTACACCTTC
CATSRGDTENYGYTF
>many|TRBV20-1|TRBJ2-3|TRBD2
TGCAGTGCCGCGGGAGCAGATACGCAGTATTTT
CSAAGADTQYF
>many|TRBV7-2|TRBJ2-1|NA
TGTGCCAGCAGCTTAGGTGGGGGGCCCTTGTTCTTC
CASSLGGGPLFF